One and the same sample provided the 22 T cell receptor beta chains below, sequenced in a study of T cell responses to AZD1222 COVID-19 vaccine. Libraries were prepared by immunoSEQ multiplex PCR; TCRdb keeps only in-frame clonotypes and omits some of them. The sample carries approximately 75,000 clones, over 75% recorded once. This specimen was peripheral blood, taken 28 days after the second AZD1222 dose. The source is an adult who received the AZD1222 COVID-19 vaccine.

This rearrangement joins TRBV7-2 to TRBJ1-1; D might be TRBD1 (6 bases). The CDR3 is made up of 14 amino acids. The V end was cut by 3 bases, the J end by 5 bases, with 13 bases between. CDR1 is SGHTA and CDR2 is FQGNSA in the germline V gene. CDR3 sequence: CASSFTDQGTEAFF. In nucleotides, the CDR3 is TGTGCCAGCAGCTTCACAGACCAGGGGACTGAAGCTTTCTTT. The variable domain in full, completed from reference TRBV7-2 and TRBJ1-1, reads GAGVSQSPSNKVTEKGKDVELRCDPISGHTALYWYRQSLGQGLEFLIYFQGNSAPDKSGLPSDRFSAERTGGSVSTLTIQRTQQEDSAVYLCASSFTDQGTEAFFGQGTRLTVV.

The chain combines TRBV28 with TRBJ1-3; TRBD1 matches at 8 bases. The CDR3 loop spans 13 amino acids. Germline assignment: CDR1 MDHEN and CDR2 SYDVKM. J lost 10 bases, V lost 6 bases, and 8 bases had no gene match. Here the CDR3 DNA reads TGTGCCAGCAGACAGGGGGGGGCTGGAACCATATATTTT. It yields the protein CASRQGGAGTIYF.

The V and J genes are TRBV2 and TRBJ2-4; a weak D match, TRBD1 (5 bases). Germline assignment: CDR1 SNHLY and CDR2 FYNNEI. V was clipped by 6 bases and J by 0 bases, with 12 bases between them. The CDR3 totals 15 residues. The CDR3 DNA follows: TGTGCCAGCAGAAGACAGAGCTTAGCCAAAAACATTCAGTACTTC. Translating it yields CASRRQSLAKNIQYF.

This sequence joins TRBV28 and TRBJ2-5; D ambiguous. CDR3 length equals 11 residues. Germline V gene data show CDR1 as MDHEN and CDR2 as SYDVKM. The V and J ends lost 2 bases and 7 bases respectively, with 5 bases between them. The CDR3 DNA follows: TGTGCCAGCAGTTTAGAAGGGACCCAGTACTTC. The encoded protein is CASSLEGTQYF.

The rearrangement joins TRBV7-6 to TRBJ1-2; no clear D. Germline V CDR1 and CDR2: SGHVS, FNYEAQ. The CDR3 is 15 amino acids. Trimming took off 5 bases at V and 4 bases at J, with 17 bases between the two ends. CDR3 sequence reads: CASSQYRVPGYGYTF. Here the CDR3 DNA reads TGTGCCAGCAGCCAATACAGAGTTCCCGGCTATGGCTACACCTTC. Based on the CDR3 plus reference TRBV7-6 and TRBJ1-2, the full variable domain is GAGVSQSPRYKVTKRGQDVALRCDPISGHVSLYWYRQALGQGPEFLTYFNYEAQQDKSGLPNDRFSAERPEGSISTLTIQRTEQRDSAMYRCASSQYRVPGYGYTFGSGTRLTVV.

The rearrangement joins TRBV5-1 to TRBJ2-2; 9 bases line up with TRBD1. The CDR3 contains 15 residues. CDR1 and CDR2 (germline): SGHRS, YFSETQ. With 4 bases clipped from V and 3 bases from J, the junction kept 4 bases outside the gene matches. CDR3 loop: CASSRTGGYTGELFF. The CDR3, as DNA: TGCGCCAGCAGCCGAACAGGGGGCTACACCGGGGAGCTGTTTTTT.

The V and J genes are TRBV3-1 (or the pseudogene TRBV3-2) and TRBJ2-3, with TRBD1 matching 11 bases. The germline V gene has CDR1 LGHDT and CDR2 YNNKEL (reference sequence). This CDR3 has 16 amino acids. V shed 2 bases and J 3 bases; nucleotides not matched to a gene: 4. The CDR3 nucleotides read TGTGCCAGCAGCCAACCCGGACAGGGGGCTACAGATACGCAGTATTTT. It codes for CASSQPGQGATDTQYF.

The CDR3 nucleotides are TGTGCCAGCAGCGGCCGGACAGCAACTAATGAAAAACTGTTTTTT. Protein product: CASSGRTATNEKLFF. This chain links TRBV6-5 with TRBJ1-4; tentatively, D is TRBD1 (6 bases). Per germline, CDR1 MNHEY and CDR2 SVGAGI. There are 15 residues in the CDR3. Trimming removed 6 bases from V and 0 bases from J, with 11 bases in between.

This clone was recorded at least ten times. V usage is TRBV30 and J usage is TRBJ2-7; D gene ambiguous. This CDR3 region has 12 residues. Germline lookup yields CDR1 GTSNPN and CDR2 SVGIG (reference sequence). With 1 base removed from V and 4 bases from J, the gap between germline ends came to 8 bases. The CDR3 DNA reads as TGTGCCTGGAGTGCCGGGCGTTACGAGCAGTACTTC. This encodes CAWSAGRYEQYF.

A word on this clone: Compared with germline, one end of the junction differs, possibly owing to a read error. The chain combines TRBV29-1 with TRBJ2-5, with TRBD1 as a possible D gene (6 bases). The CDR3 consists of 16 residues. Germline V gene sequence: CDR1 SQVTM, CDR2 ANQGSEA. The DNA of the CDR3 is TGCAGCGTCGAAGGGGTCGACAGGACGTACCAAGAGACCCAGTACTTC. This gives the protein CSVEGVDRTYQETQYF.

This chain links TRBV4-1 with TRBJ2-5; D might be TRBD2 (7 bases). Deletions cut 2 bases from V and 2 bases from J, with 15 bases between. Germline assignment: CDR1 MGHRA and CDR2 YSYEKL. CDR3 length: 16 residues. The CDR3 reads CASSQPWGGRQETQYF. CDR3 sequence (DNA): TGCGCCAGCAGCCAACCTTGGGGGGGGCGACAAGAGACCCAGTACTTC.

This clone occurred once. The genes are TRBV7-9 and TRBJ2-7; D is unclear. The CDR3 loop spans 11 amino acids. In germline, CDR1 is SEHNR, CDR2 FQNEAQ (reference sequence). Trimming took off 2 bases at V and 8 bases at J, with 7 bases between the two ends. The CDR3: CASSLRDQQYF. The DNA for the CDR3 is TGTGCCAGCAGCTTAAGAGACCAGCAGTACTTC.

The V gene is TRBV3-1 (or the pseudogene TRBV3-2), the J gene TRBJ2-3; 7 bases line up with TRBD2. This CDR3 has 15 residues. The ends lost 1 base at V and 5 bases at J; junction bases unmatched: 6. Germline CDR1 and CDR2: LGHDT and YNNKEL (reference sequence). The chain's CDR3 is CASSQARGGVDTQYF. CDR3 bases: TGTGCCAGCAGCCAAGCCCGCGGGGGTGTAGATACGCAGTATTTT.

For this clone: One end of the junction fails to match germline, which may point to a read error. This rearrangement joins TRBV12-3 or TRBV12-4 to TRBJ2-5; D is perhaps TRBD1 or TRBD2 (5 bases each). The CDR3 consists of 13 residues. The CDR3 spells CAGSGTGPGTQYF. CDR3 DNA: TGTGCCGGCAGTGGGACGGGCCCAGGGACCCAGTACTTC.

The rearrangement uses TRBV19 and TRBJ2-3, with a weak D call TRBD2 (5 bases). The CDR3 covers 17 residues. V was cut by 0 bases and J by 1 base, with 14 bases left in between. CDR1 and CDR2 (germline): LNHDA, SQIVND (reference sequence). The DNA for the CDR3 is TGTGCCAGTAGTATAGATGTGGGAGCTGGCGGCACAGATACGCAGTATTTT. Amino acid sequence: CASSIDVGAGGTDTQYF.

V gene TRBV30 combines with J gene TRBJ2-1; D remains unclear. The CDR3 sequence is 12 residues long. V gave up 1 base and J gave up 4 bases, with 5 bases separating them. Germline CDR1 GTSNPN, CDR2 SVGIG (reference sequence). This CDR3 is CAWSAQYNEQFF. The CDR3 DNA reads TGTGCCTGGAGTGCGCAGTACAATGAGCAGTTCTTC. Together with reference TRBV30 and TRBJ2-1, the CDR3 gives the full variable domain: SQTIHQWPATLVQPVGSPLSLECTVEGTSNPNLYWYRQAAGRGLQLLFYSVGIGQISSEVPQNLSASRPQDRQFILSSKKLLLSDSGFYLCAWSAQYNEQFFGPGTRLTVL.

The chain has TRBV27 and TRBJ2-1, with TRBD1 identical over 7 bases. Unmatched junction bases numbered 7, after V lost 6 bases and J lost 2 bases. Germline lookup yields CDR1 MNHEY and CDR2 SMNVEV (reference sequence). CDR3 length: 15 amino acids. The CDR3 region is CASRRQGRAYNEQFF. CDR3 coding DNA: TGTGCCAGCAGGAGACAGGGAAGAGCCTACAATGAGCAGTTCTTC.

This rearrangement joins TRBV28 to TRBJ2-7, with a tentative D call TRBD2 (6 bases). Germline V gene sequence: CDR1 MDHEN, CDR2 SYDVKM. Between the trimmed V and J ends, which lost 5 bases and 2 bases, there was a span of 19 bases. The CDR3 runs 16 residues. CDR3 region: CASSPEWDSFAYEQYF. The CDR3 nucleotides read TGTGCCAGCAGTCCCGAGTGGGACTCGTTCGCCTACGAGCAGTACTTC.

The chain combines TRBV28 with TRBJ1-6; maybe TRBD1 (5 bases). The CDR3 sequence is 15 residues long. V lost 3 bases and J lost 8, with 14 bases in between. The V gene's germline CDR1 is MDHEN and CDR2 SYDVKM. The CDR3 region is CASSFRTSGYSPLHF. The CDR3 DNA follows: TGTGCCAGCAGTTTCAGGACGTCAGGGTATTCACCCCTCCACTTT.

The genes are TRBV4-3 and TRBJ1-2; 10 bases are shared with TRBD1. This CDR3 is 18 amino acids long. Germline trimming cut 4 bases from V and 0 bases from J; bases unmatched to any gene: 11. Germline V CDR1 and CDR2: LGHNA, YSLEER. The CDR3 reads CASSRDAGTGVSNYGYTF. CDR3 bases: TGCGCCAGCAGCCGCGATGCCGGGACAGGGGTTTCTAACTATGGCTACACCTTC.

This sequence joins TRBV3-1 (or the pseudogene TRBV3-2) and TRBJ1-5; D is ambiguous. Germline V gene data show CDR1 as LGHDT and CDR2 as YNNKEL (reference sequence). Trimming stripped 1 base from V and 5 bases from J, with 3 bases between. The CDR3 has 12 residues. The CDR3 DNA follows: TGTGCCAGCAGCCAAGCGGATCAGCCCCAGCATTTT. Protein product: CASSQADQPQHF.

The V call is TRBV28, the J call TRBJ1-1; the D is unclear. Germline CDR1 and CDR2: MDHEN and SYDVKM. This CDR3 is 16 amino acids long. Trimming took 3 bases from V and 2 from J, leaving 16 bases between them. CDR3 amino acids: CASSLAKGRLNTEAFF. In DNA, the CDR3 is TGTGCCAGCAGTTTGGCTAAAGGGCGCCTTAACACTGAAGCTTTCTTT.